This TCR beta chain was sequenced during a study of T-cell reconstitution after alpha-beta-depleted transplantation in children. Regarding the study as a whole: There were reportedly several hundred expanded graft clones from which alpha-beta T cells came about two months after transplant. From newly produced T cells came most of the T-cell counts and diversity one year after transplant.

As for this clonotype: Its antigen is unidentified.

The germline CDR1 and CDR2 sequences are MNHEY and SVGAGI. V dropped 0 bases and J dropped 11; count of bases not matched to a gene: 8. This CDR3 is 14 amino acids long. The authors prepared the TCRbeta library with unique molecular identifiers. A single record per CDR3 protein comes from TCRdb applying MiXCR to the PCR reads. The data contain 200,000 to 250,000 distinct CDR3 sequences, under 30% of them singletons. This receptor was taken from a female patient aged 2-15 years who had a stem cell transplant for congenital amegakaryocytic thrombocytopenia, so the T cells may come from the graft donor. The V gene is TRBV6-5, the J gene TRBJ1-1; 8 positions match TRBD1. The input for sequencing was PBMCs, mostly from graft donor cells, taken 360 days after TCRalphabeta/CD19-depleted stem cell transplant. As DNA, the CDR3 is TGTGCCAGCAGTTACTCGAATTGGGACAGGCGGGCTTTCTTT. Protein sequence: CASSYSNWDRRAFF.